This entry lists 4 T cell receptor beta chains sequenced from one sample in a study of CD8+CD57+ T cells in acquired aplastic anemia. Investigators profiled TCR beta VDJ and CDR3 from genomic DNA template. In TCRdb, the reads were re-called with MiXCR into one record per CDR3 protein. Of tens of thousands of distinct CDR3 sequences in the sample, about 54% were seen once. The sample taken for sequencing was sorted CD4+, CD8+, or CD8+CD57+ T cells (not recorded which) from PBMCs. The source of these receptors is a human donor in good health, serving as a control.

About this clonotype itself: It may be a read error: a sequence one base away is much more abundant. The rearrangement links TRBV27 to TRBJ1-1, with TRBD1 matching 7 bases. Losses at the gene ends were 5 bases for V and 6 bases for J; bases not matched to a gene: 9. CDR1 and CDR2 (germline): MNHEY, SMNVEV (reference sequence). CDR3 length: 14 residues. The DNA for the CDR3 is TGTGCCAGCAGTCGAACTCAGGGGGGGGCTGAAGCTTTCTTT. It specifies CASSRTQGGAEAFF.

The genes are TRBV24-1 and TRBJ1-5; D is uncertain. This CDR3 is built from 16 residues. V lost 8 bases to trimming and J lost 1 base, with 17 bases between them. Germline V lookup: CDR1 KGHDR, CDR2 SFDVKD. The DNA for the CDR3 is TGTGCCACCAAACACCCGGGTGGAGGAAGCAATCAGCCCCAGCATTTT. This translates into CATKHPGGGSNQPQHF.

At least ten counts were recorded for this clonotype. The rearrangement joins TRBV5-1 to TRBJ1-4; 7 nucleotides match TRBD1. The germline CDR1 and CDR2 sequences are SGHRS and YFSETQ. CDR3 length equals 17 residues. The trim removed 0 bases at V and 3 bases at J, leaving 8 bases unmatched. Written as DNA, the CDR3 is TGCGCCAGCAGCTTGGACAACAGGGGTTGGTCTAATGAAAAACTGTTTTTT. Encoded protein: CASSLDNRGWSNEKLFF.

This clonotype was recorded at least ten times. V usage is TRBV14 and J usage is TRBJ2-1; 10 bases map to TRBD2. The V gene's germline CDR1 is SGHDN and CDR2 FVKESK. The CDR3 is made up of 14 amino acids. V shed 0 bases and J 12 bases; nucleotides not matched to a gene: 5. The CDR3 here is CASSQDRASGRQFF. The DNA for the CDR3 is TGTGCCAGCAGCCAAGATCGGGCTAGCGGGAGGCAGTTCTTC.